This note documents a single T cell receptor (beta chain) sequence. The antigen is undetermined. The data were taken from a study of cytomegalovirus exposure and HLA in healthy donors. Study-level findings and limits: The study flagged roughly 160 TCR beta chains as cytomegalovirus-associated. Most sequenced TCRs were rare (though some public TCRs occurred in many donors).

The method was immunoSEQ multiplex PCR; TCRdb's version includes in-frame clones alone and lacks a portion of them. The sample contains around 140,000 clones, around 87% of which appear only once. The sequencing sample was made of PBMCs. This TCR came from a man in his late teens or twenties in good health and CMV-seropositive.

The chain's CDR3 is CASSPPGLAGINEQFF. In nucleotides, the CDR3 is TGTGCCAGCAGCCCCCCTGGACTAGCGGGAATCAATGAGCAGTTCTTC. This chain connects TRBV14 to TRBJ2-1; 12 bases align to TRBD2. The germline V gene encodes CDR1 SGHDN and CDR2 FVKESK. With V trimmed by 4 bases and J by 6 bases, 7 bases remained unmatched. This CDR3 is 16 amino acids long.